This T cell receptor (beta chain) comes out of a study of vaccination and CD4 T cells after COVID-19. Cultured CD4+ T cell DNA was sequenced using the Oncomine TCR Beta short-read assay. Genomic DNA was extracted from cultured CD4+ T cells. TCRdb independently ran MiXCR on the PCR reads; one entry per CDR3 protein. The sample includes 8,000 to 9,500 distinct CDR3 sequences, about 67% of them seen just once. This clonotype was counted between two and nine times. Its cognate antigen is unknown. Regarding treatment: roughly 10-day PBMC culture with coronavirus spike peptide pools or control peptides (ViraFEST assay). Sequencing was done on a sample of CD4+ T cells from blood, cultured in vitro. The source is a human donor who had recovered from COVID-19.

CDR3 amino acids: CASSLSSTDTQYF. For the CDR3, the DNA is TGTGCCAGCAGCTTATCCAGCACAGATACGCAGTATTTT. V usage is TRBV7-3 and J usage is TRBJ2-3; no definite D call. Trimming left V 2 bases short and J 0 bases short, with 3 bases between. CDR3 length: 13 residues. Germline CDR1 is SGHTA and CDR2 is FQGTGA.